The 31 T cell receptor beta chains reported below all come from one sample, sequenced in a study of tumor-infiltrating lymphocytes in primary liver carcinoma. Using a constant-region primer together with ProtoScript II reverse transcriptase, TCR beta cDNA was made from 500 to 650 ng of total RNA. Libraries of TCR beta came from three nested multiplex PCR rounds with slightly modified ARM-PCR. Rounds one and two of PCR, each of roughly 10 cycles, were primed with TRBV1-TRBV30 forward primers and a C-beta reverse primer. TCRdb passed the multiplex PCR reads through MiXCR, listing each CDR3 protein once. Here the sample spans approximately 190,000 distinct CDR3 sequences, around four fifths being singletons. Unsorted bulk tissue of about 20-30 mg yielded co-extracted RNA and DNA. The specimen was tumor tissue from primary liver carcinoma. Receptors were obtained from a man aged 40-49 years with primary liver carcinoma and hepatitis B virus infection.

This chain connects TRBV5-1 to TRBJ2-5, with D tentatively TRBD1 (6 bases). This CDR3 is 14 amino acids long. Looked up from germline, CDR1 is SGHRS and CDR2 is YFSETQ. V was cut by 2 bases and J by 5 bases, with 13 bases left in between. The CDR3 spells CASSLPQGHETQYF. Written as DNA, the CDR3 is TGCGCCAGCAGCTTACCCCAGGGACACGAGACCCAGTACTTC.

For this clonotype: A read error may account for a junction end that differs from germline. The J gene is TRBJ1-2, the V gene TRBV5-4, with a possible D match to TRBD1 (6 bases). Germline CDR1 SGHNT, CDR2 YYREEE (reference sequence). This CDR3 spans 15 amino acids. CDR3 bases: TGTCCCAGCAGCTTACGGACGGGGGGCGATATTGGCTATACCTTC. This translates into CPSSLRTGGDIGYTF.

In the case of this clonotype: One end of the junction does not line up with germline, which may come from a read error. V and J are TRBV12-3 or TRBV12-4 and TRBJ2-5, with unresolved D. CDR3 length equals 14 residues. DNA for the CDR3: TGTGCCATCAGTTTAGGAACCACGTATCGGACCCAGTACTTC. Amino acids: CAISLGTTYRTQYF.

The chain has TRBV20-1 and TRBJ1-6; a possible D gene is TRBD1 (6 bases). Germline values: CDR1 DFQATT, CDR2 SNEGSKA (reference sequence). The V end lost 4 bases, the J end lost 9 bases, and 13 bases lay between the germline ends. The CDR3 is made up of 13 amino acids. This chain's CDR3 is CSANREPGSPLHF. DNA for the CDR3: TGCAGTGCTAACAGGGAGCCGGGTTCACCCCTCCACTTT.

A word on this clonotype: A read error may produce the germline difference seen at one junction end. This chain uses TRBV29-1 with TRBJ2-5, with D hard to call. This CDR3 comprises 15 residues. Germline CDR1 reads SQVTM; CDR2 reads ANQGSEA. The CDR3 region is CSVESAADKSETQCF. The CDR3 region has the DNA TGTAGTGTTGAATCCGCGGCGGATAAATCGGAGACCCAGTGTTTC.

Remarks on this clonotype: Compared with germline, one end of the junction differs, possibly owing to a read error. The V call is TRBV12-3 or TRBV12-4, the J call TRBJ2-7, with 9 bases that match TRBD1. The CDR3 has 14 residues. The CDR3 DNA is TGTACCAGCAGGGGACAGGGACCCTCCTACGAGCAATACTTC. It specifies CTSRGQGPSYEQYF.

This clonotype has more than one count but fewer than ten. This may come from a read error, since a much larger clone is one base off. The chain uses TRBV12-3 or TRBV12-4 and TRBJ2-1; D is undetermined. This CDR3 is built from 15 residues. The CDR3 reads CASSRRLSSYNEQLF. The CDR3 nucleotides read TGTGCCAGCAGTCGTCGGTTGAGCTCCTACAATGAGCAGCTCTTC.

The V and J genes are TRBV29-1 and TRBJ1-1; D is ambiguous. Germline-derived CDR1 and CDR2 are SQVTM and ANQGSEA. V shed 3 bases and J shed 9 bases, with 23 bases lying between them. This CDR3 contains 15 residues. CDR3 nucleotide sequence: TGCAGCGTTGACGGAGGGTGGGTGATGAGGACTAAAGCTTTCTTT. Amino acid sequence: CSVDGGWVMRTKAFF.

This chain's CDR3 is CASSSISANAGELFF. CDR3 bases: TGTGCCAGCAGCTCGATTAGCGCAAACGCCGGGGAGCTGTTTTTT. This chain links TRBV5-4 with TRBJ2-2, with D possibly matching TRBD2 (5 bases). The CDR3 contains 15 residues. The V end was cut by 3 bases, the J end by 6 bases, with 15 bases between. Germline V gives CDR1 SGHNT, CDR2 YYREEE (reference sequence).

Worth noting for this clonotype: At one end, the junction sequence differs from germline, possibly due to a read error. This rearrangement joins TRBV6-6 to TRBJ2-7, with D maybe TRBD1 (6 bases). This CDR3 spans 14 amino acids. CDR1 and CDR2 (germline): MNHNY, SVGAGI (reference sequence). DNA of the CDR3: TGTGCCAACAGTTACTCTGACAGGTTCGGCGAGCAGTACTTC. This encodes CANSYSDRFGEQYF.

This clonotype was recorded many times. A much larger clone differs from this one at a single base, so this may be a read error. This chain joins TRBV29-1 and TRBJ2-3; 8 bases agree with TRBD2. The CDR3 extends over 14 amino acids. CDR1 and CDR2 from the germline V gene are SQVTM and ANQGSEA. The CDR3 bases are TGCAGCGCAACGGGAGCGGGGGCAGCAGATATGCAGTATTTT. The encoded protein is CSATGAGAADMQYF.

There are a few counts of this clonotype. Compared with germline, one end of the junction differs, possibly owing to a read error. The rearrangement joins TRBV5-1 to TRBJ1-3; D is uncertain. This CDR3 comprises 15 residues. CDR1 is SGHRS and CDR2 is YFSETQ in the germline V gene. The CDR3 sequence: CASTPEPSSGNTTYF. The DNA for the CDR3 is TGTGCCAGCACCCCGGAGCCGAGCTCTGGAAACACCACATATTTT.

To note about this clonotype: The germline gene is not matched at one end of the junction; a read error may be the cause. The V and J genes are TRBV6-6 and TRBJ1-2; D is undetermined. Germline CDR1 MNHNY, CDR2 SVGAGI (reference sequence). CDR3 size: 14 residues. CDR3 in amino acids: CASTTGPRNYGCTF. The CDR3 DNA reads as TGTGCCAGCACCACGGGTCCTAGGAACTATGGCTGCACCTTC.

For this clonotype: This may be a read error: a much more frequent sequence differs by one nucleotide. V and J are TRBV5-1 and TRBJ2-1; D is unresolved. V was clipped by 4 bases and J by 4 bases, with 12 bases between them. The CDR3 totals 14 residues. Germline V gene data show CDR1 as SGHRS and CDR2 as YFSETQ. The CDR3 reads CASSPDIEYNEQFF. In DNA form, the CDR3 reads TGCGCCAGCAGCCCCGACATCGAATACAATGAGCAGTTCTTC.

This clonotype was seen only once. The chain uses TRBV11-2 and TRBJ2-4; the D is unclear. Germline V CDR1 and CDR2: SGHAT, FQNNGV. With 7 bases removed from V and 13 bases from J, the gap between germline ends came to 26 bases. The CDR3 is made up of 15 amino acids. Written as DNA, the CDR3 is TGTGCCAGCACCACCTCGGCGGTAGCCAAACACACCCAGTACTTC. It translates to CASTTSAVAKHTQYF.

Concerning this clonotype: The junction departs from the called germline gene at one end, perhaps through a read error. CDR3 in amino acids: CASSLGGRRQETQYF. In DNA form, the CDR3 reads TGTGCAAGCAGCTTGGGGGGACGGAGACAAGAGACCCAGTACTTC. The chain joins TRBV5-4 to TRBJ2-5, with D possibly being TRBD2 (6 bases). The CDR3 loop spans 15 amino acids. CDR1 SGHNT and CDR2 YYREEE come from the germline V gene (reference sequence). The full variable domain, completed using reference TRBV5-4 and TRBJ2-5, is ETGVTQSPTHLIKTRGQQVTLRCSSQSGHNTVSWYQQALGQGPQFIFQYYREEENGRGNFPPRFSGLQFPNYSSELNVNALELDDSALYLCASSLGGRRQETQYFGPGTRLLVL.

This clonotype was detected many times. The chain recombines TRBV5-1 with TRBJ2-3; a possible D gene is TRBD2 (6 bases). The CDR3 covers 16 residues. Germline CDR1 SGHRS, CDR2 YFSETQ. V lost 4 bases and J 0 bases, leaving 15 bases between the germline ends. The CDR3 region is CASSISGVYSTDTQYF. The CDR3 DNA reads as TGCGCCAGCAGCATTAGCGGAGTTTATAGCACAGATACGCAGTATTTT.

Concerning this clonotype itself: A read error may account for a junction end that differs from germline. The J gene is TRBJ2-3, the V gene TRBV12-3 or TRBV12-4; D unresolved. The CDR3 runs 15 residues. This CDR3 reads CASSSASVRTDTQYF. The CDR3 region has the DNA TGTGCGAGCAGTTCTGCGAGCGTACGCACAGATACGCAGTATTTT.

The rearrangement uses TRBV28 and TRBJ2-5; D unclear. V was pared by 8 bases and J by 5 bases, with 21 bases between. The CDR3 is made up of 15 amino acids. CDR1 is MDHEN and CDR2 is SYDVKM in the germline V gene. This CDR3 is CASCSSTKVGETQYF. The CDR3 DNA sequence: TGTGCCAGCTGTTCGAGCACAAAAGTAGGGGAGACCCAGTACTTC.

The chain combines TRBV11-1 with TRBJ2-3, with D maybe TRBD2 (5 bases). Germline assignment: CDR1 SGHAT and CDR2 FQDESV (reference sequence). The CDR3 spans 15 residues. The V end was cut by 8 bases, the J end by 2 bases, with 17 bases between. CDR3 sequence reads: CASCLPREITDTQYF. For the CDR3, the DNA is TGTGCCAGCTGTTTACCGAGGGAGATCACAGATACGCAGTATTTT.

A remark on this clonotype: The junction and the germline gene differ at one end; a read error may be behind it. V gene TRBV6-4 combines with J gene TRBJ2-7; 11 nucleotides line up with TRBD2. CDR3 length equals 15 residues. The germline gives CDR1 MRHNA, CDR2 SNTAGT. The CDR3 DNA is TGTGCCAGCAGTGACCCGACTAGCGGGGTCTACGAGGAGTATTTC. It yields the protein CASSDPTSGVYEEYF.

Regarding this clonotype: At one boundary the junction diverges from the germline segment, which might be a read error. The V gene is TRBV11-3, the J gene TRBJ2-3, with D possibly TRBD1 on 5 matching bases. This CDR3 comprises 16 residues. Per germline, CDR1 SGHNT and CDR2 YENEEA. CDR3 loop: CTSSLDSVSITDTQYF. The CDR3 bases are TGTACCAGCAGCTTAGACAGCGTTAGTATAACAGATACGCAGTATTTT. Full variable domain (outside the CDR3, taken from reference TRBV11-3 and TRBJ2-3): EAGVVQSPRYKIIEKKQPVAFWCNPISGHNTLYWYLQNLGQGPELLIRYENEEAVDDSQLPKDRFSAERLKGVDSTLKIQPAELGDSAVYLCTSSLDSVSITDTQYFGPGTRLTVL.

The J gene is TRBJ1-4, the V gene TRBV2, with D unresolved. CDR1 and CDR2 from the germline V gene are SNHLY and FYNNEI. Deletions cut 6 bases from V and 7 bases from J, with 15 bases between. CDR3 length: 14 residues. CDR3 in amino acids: CASRNSVGSEKLFF. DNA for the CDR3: TGTGCCAGCAGGAACAGCGTCGGAAGTGAAAAACTGTTTTTT.

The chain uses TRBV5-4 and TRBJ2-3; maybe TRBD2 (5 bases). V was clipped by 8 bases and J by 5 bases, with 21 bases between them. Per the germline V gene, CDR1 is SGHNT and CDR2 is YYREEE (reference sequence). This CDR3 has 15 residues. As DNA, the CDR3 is TGTGCCAGAAGCCTTCTCCAGCGTGAGGGAGATACGCAGTATTTT. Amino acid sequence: CARSLLQREGDTQYF.

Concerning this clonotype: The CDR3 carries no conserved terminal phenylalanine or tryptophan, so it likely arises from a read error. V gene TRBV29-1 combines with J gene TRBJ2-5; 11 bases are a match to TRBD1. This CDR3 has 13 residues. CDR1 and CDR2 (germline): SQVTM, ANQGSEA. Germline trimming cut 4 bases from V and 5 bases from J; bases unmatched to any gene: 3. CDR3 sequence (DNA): TGCAGCGTTGTAGGGACAGGGGGGGAGACCCAGTACTCC. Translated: CSVVGTGGETQYS.

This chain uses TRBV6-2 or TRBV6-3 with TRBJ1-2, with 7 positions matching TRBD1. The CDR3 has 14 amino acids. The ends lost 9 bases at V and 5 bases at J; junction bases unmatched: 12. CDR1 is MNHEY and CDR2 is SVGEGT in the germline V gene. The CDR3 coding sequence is TGTGCCAGTAGAACCCCGTCACAGGGGTATGGCTACACCTTC. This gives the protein CASRTPSQGYGYTF.

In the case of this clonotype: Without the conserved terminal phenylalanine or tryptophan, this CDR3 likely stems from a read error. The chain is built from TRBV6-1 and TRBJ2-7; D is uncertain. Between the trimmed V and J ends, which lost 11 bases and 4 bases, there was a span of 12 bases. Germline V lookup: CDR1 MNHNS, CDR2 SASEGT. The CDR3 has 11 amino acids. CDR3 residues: CAASPQYEQYL. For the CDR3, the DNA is TGTGCCGCCAGCCCTCAGTACGAGCAGTACCTC.

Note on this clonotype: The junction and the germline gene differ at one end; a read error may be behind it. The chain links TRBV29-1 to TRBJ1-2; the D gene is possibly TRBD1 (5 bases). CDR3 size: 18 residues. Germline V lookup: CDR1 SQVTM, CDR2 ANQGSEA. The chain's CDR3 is CCVGAATGTQMANYGYTF. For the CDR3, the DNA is TGCTGCGTTGGGGCAGCAACAGGAACTCAAATGGCTAACTATGGCTACACCTTC. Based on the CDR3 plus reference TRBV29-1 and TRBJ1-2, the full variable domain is SAVISQKPSRDICQRGTSLTIQCQVDSQVTMMFWYRQQPGQSLTLIATANQGSEATYESGFVIDKFPISRPNLTFSTLTVSNMSPEDSSIYLCCVGAATGTQMANYGYTFGSGTRLTVV.

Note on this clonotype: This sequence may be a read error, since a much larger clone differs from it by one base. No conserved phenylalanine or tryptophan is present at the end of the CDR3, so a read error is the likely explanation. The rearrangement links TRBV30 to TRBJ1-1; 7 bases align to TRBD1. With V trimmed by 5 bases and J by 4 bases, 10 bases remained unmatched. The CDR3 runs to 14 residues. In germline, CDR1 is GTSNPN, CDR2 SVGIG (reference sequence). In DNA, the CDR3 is TGTGCCTGGCGCCAATTACAGGGGTTCACTGAAGCTTTCTAT. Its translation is CAWRQLQGFTEAFY.

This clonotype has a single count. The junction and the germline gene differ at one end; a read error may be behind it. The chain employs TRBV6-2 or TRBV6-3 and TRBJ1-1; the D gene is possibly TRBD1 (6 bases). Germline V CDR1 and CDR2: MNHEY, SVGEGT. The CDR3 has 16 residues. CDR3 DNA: TGTGCCAGCAGTCACTCACCTTACAGGGTCGGGACTGAAGCTTTCTTT. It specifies CASSHSPYRVGTEAFF.

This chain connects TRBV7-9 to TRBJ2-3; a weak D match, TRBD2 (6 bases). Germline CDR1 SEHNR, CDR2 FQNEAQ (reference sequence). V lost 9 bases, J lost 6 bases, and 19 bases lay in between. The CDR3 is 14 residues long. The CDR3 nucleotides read TGTGCCAGGACCCAGGAGACGGGAGCCGATACGCAGTATTTT. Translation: CARTQETGADTQYF. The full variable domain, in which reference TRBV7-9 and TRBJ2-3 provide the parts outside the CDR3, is DTGVSQNPRHKITKRGQNVTFRCDPISEHNRLYWYRQTLGQGPEFLTYFQNEAQLEKSRLLSDRFSAERPKGSFSTLEIQRTEQGDSAMYLCARTQETGADTQYFGPGTRLTVL.